This T cell receptor beta chain was recovered during a study of control samples from healthy donors and cancer patients. The table came from immunoSEQ multiplex PCR; TCRdb's copy has only in-frame clones and leaves some out. The data contain 150,000 or so clones, approximately 94% of them singletons. In germline, CDR1 is MNHEY, CDR2 SMNVEV (reference sequence). CDR3 length equals 16 residues. V was pared by 8 bases and J by 0 bases, with 8 bases of the junction left unmatched. Sequencing used blood. The rearrangement joins TRBV27 to TRBJ2-5, with 11 bases that match TRBD2. This clonotype was obtained from a man aged 40-49 years in good health. For the CDR3, the DNA is TGTGCCAGCGCGTTACTAGCGGGGGAGTACCAAGAGACCCAGTACTTC. Its translation is CASALLAGEYQETQYF.